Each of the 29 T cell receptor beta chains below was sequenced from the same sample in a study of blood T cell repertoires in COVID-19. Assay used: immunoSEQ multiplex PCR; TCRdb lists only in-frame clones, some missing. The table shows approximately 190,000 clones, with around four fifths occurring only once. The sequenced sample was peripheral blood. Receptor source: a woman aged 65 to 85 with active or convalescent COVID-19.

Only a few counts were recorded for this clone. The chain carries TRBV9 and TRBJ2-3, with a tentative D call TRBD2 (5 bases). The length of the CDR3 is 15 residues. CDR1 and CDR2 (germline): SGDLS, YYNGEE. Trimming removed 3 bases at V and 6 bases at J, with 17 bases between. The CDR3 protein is CASSGGKVRLDTQYF. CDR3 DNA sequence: TGTGCCAGCAGCGGAGGGAAGGTGCGCCTGGATACGCAGTATTTT.

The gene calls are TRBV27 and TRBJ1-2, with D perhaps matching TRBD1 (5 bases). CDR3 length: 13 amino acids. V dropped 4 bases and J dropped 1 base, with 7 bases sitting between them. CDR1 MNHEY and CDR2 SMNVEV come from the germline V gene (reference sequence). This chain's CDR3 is CASSYDSNYGYTF. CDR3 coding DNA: TGTGCCAGCAGTTACGACAGTAACTATGGCTACACCTTC.

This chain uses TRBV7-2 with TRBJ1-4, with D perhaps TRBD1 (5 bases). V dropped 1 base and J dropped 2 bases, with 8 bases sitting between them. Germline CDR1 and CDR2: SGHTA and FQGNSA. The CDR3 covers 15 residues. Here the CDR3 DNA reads TGTGCCAGCAGCTTAGTGGGGCTTACTAATGAAAAACTGTTTTTT. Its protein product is CASSLVGLTNEKLFF.

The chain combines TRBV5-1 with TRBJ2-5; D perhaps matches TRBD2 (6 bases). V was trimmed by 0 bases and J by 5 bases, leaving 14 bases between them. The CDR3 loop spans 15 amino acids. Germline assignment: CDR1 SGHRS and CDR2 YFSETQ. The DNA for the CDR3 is TGCGCCAGCAGCTTGGATGGGACTGGCGGGGAGACCCAGTACTTC. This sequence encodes CASSLDGTGGETQYF.

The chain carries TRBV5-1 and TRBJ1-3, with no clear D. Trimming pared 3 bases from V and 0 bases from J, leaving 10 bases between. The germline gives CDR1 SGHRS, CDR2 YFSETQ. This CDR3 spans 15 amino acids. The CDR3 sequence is CASSYDPGSGNTIYF. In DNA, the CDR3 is TGCGCCAGCAGCTACGATCCCGGCTCTGGAAACACCATATATTTT.

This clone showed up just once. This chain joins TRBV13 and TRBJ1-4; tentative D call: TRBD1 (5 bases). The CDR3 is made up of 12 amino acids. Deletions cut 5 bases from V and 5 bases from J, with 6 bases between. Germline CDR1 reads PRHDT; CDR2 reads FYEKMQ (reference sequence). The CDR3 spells CASSRGNEKLFF. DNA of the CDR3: TGTGCCAGCAGCAGGGGAAATGAAAAACTGTTTTTT. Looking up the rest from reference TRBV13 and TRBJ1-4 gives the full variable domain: AAGVIQSPRHLIKEKRETATLKCYPIPRHDTVYWYQQGPGQDPQFLISFYEKMQSDKGSIPDRFSAQQFSDYHSELNMSSLELGDSALYFCASSRGNEKLFFGSGTQLSVL.

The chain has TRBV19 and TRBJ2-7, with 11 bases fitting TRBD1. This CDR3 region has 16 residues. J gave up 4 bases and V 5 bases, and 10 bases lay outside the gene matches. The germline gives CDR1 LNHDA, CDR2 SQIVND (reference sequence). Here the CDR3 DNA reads TGTGCCAGTAGTGAAACCGGGACAGGGGGAAGATACGAGCAGTACTTC. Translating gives CASSETGTGGRYEQYF.

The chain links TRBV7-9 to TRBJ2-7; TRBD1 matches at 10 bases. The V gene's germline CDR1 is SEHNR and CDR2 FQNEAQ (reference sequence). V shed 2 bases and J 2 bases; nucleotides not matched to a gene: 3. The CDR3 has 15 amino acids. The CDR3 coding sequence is TGTGCCAGCAGCTTACGGGGACAGGGGACCTACGAGCAGTACTTC. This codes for CASSLRGQGTYEQYF.

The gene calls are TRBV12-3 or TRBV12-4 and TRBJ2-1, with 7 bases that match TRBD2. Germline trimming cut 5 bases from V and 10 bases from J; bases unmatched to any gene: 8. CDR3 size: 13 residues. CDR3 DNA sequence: TGTGCCAGCAGTAAACTAGCGTTAATAGAGCAGTTCTTC. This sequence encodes CASSKLALIEQFF.

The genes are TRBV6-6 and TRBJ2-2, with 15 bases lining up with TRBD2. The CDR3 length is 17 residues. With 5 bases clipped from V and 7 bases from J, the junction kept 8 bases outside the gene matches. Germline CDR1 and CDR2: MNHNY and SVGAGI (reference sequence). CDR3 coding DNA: TGTGCCAGCAGTCCCTGGACTAGCGGGAGGGTGGACGGGGAGCTGTTTTTT. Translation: CASSPWTSGRVDGELFF.

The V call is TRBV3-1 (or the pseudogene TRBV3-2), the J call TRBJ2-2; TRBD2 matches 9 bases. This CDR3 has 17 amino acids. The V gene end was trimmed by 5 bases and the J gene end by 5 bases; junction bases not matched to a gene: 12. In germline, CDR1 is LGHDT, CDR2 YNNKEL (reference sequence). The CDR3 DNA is TGTGCCAGCAGCTCCTTTAAGACTAGCGGAGCGACCGGGGAGCTGTTTTTT. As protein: CASSSFKTSGATGELFF.

The CDR3 reads CASSLQAGNRGNTIYF. Written as DNA, the CDR3 is TGTGCCAGCAGCTTACAGGCAGGGAATCGTGGAAACACCATATATTTT. This sequence joins TRBV7-9 and TRBJ1-3, with D possibly TRBD1 on 5 matching bases. Germline lookup yields CDR1 SEHNR and CDR2 FQNEAQ (reference sequence). The CDR3 has 16 residues. Trimming cost V 2 bases and J 3 bases, with 14 bases left between them.

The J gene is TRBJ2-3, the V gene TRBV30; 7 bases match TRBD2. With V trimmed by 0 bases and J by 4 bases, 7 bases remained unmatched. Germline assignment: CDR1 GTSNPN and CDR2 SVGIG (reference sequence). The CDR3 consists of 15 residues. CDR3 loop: CAWSVRGREPDTQYF. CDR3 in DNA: TGTGCCTGGAGTGTTCGAGGGAGGGAACCAGATACGCAGTATTTT.

The CDR3 coding sequence is TGTGCCAGCAGTAGGGGTGGAAGGTTTGAGCAGTACTTC. It is translated as CASSRGGRFEQYF. The genes are TRBV6-5 and TRBJ2-7, with D possibly being TRBD1 (5 bases). Germline CDR1 and CDR2: MNHEY and SVGAGI. V lost 5 bases to trimming and J lost 7 bases, with 15 bases between them. There are 13 residues in the CDR3.

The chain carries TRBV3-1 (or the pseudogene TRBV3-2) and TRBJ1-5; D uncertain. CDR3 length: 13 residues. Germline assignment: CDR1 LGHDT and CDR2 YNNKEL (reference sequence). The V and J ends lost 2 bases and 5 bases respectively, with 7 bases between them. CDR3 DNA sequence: TGTGCCAGCAGCCAACTGAGAGATCAGCCCCAGCATTTT. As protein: CASSQLRDQPQHF.

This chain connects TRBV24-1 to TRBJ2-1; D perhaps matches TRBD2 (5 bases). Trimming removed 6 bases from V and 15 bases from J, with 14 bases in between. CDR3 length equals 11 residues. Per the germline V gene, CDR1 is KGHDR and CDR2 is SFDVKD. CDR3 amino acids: CATSRGTRTFF. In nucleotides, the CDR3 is TGTGCCACCAGTCGAGGCACTAGAACGTTCTTC.

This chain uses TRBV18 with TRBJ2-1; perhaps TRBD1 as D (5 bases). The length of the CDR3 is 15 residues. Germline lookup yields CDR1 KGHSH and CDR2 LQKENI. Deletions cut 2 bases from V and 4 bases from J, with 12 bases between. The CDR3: CASSPDSQIYNEQFF. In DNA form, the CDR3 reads TGTGCCAGCTCACCAGACAGCCAAATATACAATGAGCAGTTCTTC.

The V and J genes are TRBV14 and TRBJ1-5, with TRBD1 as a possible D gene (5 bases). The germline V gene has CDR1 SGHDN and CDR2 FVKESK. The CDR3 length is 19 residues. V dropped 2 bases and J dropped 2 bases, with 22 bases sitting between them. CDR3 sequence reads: CASSQQRFTEPGGNQPQHF. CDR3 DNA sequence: TGTGCCAGCAGCCAACAAAGATTTACAGAGCCGGGGGGCAATCAGCCCCAGCATTTT.

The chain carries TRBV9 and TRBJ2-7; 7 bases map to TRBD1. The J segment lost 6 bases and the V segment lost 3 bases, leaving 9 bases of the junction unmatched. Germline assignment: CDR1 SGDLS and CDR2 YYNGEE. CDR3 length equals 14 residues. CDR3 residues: CASSGGQATAEQYF. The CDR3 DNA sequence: TGTGCCAGCAGCGGAGGACAGGCAACGGCCGAGCAGTACTTC.

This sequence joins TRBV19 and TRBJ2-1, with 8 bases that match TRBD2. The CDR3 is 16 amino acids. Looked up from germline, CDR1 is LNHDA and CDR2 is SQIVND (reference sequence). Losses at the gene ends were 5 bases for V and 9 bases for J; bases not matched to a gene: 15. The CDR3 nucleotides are TGTGCCAGTAGTCATTTCACGACGGGAGGGCCGGGTGAGCAGTTCTTC. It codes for CASSHFTTGGPGEQFF.

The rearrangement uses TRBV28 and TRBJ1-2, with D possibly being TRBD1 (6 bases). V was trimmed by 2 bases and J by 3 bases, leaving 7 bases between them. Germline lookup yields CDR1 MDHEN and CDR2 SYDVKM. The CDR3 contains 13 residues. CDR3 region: CASSLTGYYGYTF. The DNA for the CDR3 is TGTGCCAGCAGTTTAACAGGGTACTATGGCTACACCTTC.

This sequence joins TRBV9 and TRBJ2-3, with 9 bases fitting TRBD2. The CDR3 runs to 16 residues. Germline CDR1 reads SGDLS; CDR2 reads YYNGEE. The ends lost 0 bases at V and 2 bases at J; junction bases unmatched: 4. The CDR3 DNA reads TGTGCCAGCAGCGTAGACGCGGGAGGGCCCACAGATACGCAGTATTTT. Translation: CASSVDAGGPTDTQYF. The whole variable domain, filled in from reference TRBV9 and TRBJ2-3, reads DSGVTQTPKHLITATGQRVTLRCSPRSGDLSVYWYQQSLDQGLQFLIQYYNGEERAKGNILERFSAQQFPDLHSELNLSSLELGDSALYFCASSVDAGGPTDTQYFGPGTRLTVL.

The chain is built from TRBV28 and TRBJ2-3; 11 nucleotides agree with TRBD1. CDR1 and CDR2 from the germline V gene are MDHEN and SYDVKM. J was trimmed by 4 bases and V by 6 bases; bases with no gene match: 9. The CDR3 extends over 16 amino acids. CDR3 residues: CASSPSGTGGADTQYF. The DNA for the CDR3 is TGTGCCAGCAGCCCTTCGGGGACAGGGGGGGCAGATACGCAGTATTTT.

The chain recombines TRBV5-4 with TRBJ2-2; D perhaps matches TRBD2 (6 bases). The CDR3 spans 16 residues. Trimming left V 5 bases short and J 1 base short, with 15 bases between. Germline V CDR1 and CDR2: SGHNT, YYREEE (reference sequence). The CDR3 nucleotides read TGTGCCAGCAGTCGGCCGGGACTCCAGAACACCGGGGAGCTGTTTTTT. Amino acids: CASSRPGLQNTGELFF. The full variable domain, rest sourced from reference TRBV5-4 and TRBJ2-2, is ETGVTQSPTHLIKTRGQQVTLRCSSQSGHNTVSWYQQALGQGPQFIFQYYREEENGRGNFPPRFSGLQFPNYSSELNVNALELDDSALYLCASSRPGLQNTGELFFGEGSRLTVL.

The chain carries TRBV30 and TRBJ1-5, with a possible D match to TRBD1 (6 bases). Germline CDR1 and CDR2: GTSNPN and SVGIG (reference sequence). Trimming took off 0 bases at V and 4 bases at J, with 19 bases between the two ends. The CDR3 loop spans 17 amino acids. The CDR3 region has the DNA TGTGCCTGGAGTGTGGGGGGGACAAAAGTCCTTAATCAGCCCCAGCATTTT. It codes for CAWSVGGTKVLNQPQHF. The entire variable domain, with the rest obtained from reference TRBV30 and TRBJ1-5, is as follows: SQTIHQWPATLVQPVGSPLSLECTVEGTSNPNLYWYRQAAGRGLQLLFYSVGIGQISSEVPQNLSASRPQDRQFILSSKKLLLSDSGFYLCAWSVGGTKVLNQPQHFGDGTRLSIL.

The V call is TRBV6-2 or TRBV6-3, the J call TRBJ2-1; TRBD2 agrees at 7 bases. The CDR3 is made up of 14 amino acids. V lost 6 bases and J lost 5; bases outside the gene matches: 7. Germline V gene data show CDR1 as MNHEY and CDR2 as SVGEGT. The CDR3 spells CASSSGTTNNEQFF. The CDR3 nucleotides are TGTGCCAGCAGCTCCGGGACTACAAACAATGAGCAGTTCTTC.

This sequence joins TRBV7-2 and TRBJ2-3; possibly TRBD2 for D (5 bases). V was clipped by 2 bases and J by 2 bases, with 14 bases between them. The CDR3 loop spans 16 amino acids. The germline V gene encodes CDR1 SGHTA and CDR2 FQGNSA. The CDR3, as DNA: TGTGCCAGCAGCTTAATGGGAGCCGTCCTCACAGATACGCAGTATTTT. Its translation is CASSLMGAVLTDTQYF.

The CDR3 sequence is CASSKGDSGNTIYF. The CDR3 nucleotides read TGTGCCAGCTCAAAAGGGGACTCGGGGAACACCATATATTTT. This rearrangement joins TRBV18 to TRBJ1-3; D is possibly TRBD1 (5 bases). Germline CDR1 KGHSH, CDR2 LQKENI. The V end was cut by 5 bases, the J end by 7 bases, with 15 bases between. The length of the CDR3 is 14 residues.

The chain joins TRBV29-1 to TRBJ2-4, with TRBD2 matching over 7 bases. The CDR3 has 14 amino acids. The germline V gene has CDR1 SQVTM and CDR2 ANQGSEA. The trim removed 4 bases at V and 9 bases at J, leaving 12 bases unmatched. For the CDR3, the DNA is TGCAGCGTTGCGTGGGGGGAGGGCCCGAGCATTCAGTACTTC. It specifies CSVAWGEGPSIQYF. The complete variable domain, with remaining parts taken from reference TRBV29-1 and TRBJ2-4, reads SAVISQKPSRDICQRGTSLTIQCQVDSQVTMMFWYRQQPGQSLTLIATANQGSEATYESGFVIDKFPISRPNLTFSTLTVSNMSPEDSSIYLCSVAWGEGPSIQYFGAGTRLSVL.